This TCR beta chain appears in the sequencing data of a study of monozygotic twins with inflammatory bowel disease. Study-wide findings and caveats: The sharing of clonotypes with others was lower in IBD patients than in healthy twins, especially with disease activity.

The CDR3 loop spans 19 amino acids. The germline gives CDR1 DFQATT, CDR2 SNEGSKA (reference sequence). RNA in its total form was extracted from whole blood, and T cells were not sorted. Template switching introduced UMIs that contain a 6-nucleotide sample barcode. From its re-call of the 5' RACE reads, TCRdb lists each CDR3 protein once, without DNA. The table for this sample gives approximately 400,000 distinct CDR3 sequences. As concerns this clonotype: Its antigen is not identified.

The sample was blood. The origin of this receptor is a human donor with ulcerative colitis or Crohn's disease, or a healthy co-twin of an affected twin (not recorded which). The chain combines TRBV20-1 with TRBJ2-5; the D gene TCRdb calls, TRBD2, cannot be checked with no DNA. CDR3 in amino acids: CSASPTSGTSGRAVETQYF.